The 21 T cell receptor beta chains below all came from one sample that was sequenced in a study of PD-L1 blockade in urothelial cancer. The method was immunoSEQ multiplex PCR; TCRdb's version includes in-frame clones alone and lacks a portion of them. The data hold fewer than 45,000 clones, with approximately 82% observed a single time. The sample in question was PBMCs, obtained around atezolizumab (anti-PD-L1) treatment. The source of these receptors is a man aged 70-80 years with urothelial cancer.

The chain links TRBV5-6 to TRBJ1-6; D perhaps matches TRBD1 (6 bases). The CDR3 is made up of 15 amino acids. Trimming took 4 bases from V and 10 from J, leaving 18 bases between them. Germline CDR1 reads SGHDT; CDR2 reads YYEEEE. The CDR3 protein is CASSTAGGGKSPLHF. The CDR3 nucleotides are TGTGCCAGCAGCACGGCCGGGGGGGGCAAATCACCCCTCCACTTT.

The chain combines TRBV5-4 with TRBJ1-1; TRBD1 matches at 7 bases. V was pared by 6 bases and J by 6 bases, with 8 bases of the junction left unmatched. This CDR3 region has 13 residues. Germline CDR1 and CDR2: SGHNT and YYREEE (reference sequence). In DNA form, the CDR3 reads TGTGCCAGCACGCAACAGGGGTATTCTGAAGCTTTCTTT. Its protein product is CASTQQGYSEAFF.

This CDR3 is CASSRRSTGSGANVLTF. The CDR3 DNA sequence: TGTGCCAGCAGCCGACGATCAACAGGGTCGGGGGCCAACGTCCTGACTTTC. The V call is TRBV7-6, the J call TRBJ2-6; possibly TRBD1 for D (6 bases). The CDR3 has 17 amino acids. In germline, CDR1 is SGHVS, CDR2 FNYEAQ. Trimming took 5 bases from V and 4 from J, leaving 18 bases between them.

The V call is TRBV4-1, the J call TRBJ1-2; perhaps TRBD1 as D (5 bases). Germline-derived CDR1 and CDR2 are MGHRA and YSYEKL. The CDR3 is made up of 15 amino acids. Trimming stripped 0 bases from V and 8 bases from J, with 16 bases between. CDR3 sequence reads: CASSQERDFTTGYTF. For the CDR3, the DNA is TGCGCCAGCAGCCAAGAGAGGGACTTCACGACAGGCTACACCTTC.

The V gene is TRBV7-2, the J gene TRBJ2-3, with 9 bases lining up with TRBD1. Trimming at V came to 5 bases and at J to 1 base, leaving 4 bases not matched to a gene. Germline V gives CDR1 SGHTA, CDR2 FQGNSA. This CDR3 has 15 residues. This chain's CDR3 is CASSGWTGGTDTQYF. The CDR3 DNA reads as TGTGCCAGCAGCGGCTGGACAGGGGGCACAGATACGCAGTATTTT.

The rearrangement uses TRBV11-1 and TRBJ1-4; TRBD1 might be the D (5 bases). Germline lookup yields CDR1 SGHAT and CDR2 FQDESV (reference sequence). Trimming stripped 2 bases from V and 7 bases from J, with 20 bases between. The CDR3 covers 17 residues. The CDR3 here is CASSLNPDRTGGEKLFF. The CDR3 DNA follows: TGTGCCAGCAGCTTAAATCCTGACCGAACAGGCGGTGAAAAACTGTTTTTT.

Written as DNA, the CDR3 is TGTGCCAGCAGCGTAGCTGAGTACCAGGGCGGAGGCTACACCTTC. This codes for CASSVAEYQGGGYTF. The chain combines TRBV9 with TRBJ1-2, with a tentative D call TRBD1 (5 bases). CDR3 length equals 15 residues. V lost 0 bases and J lost 8, with 17 bases in between. The V gene's germline CDR1 is SGDLS and CDR2 YYNGEE.

This clone was seen a few times. The rearrangement links TRBV7-2 to TRBJ2-2, with D maybe TRBD2 (6 bases). This CDR3 has 12 residues. Germline values: CDR1 SGHTA, CDR2 FQGNSA. CDR3 residues: CGGGRGTGELFF. The CDR3 DNA reads TGTGGGGGAGGACGGGGCACCGGGGAGCTGTTTTTT.

This clone was counted a single time. The chain joins TRBV18 to TRBJ2-3; TRBD1 is a possible D gene (6 bases). There are 14 residues in the CDR3. CDR1 is KGHSH and CDR2 is LQKENI in the germline V gene. The V and J ends lost 5 bases and 1 base respectively, with 10 bases between them. The CDR3 bases are TGTGCCAGCTCAACCGCAGGGGGCACAGATACGCAGTATTTT. Protein sequence: CASSTAGGTDTQYF. Using reference TRBV18 and TRBJ2-3 for the parts outside the CDR3, the full variable domain is NAGVMQNPRHLVRRRGQEARLRCSPMKGHSHVYWYRQLPEEGLKFMVYLQKENIIDESGMPKERFSAEFPKEGPSILRIQQVVRGDSAAYFCASSTAGGTDTQYFGPGTRLTVL.

The CDR3 loop reads CASSDSTGALLSSYNEQFF. The CDR3 DNA reads as TGTGCCAGCAGTGACTCGACGGGAGCACTCCTGAGCTCCTACAATGAGCAGTTCTTC. V is TRBV6-4 and J is TRBJ2-1; D might be TRBD2 (6 bases). Germline loops: CDR1 MRHNA, CDR2 SNTAGT. CDR3 length: 19 residues. V was shortened by 0 bases and J by 0 bases, with 18 bases between the two germline ends.

This chain joins TRBV19 and TRBJ1-1; D remains unclear. Germline lookup yields CDR1 LNHDA and CDR2 SQIVND (reference sequence). V lost 6 bases, J lost 0 bases, and 14 bases lay in between. The CDR3 extends over 15 amino acids. CDR3 in amino acids: CASSQPRGMNTEAFF. DNA of the CDR3: TGTGCCAGTAGCCAACCGAGAGGGATGAACACTGAAGCTTTCTTT.

This clone was seen a single time. This chain connects TRBV30 to TRBJ1-6; 7 bases are shared with TRBD1. Germline values: CDR1 GTSNPN, CDR2 SVGIG (reference sequence). V lost 0 bases, J lost 10 bases, and 6 bases stayed unmatched. This CDR3 region has 14 residues. The CDR3 sequence is CAWSVKGGRSPLHF. DNA for the CDR3: TGTGCCTGGAGTGTGAAAGGGGGCAGGTCACCCCTCCACTTT.

The chain has TRBV2 and TRBJ1-5, with TRBD1 as a possible D gene (6 bases). The CDR3 runs 11 residues. V was shortened by 6 bases and J by 9 bases, with 9 bases between the two germline ends. The germline CDR1 and CDR2 sequences are SNHLY and FYNNEI. The CDR3 nucleotides read TGTGCCAGCAGGGCGACAGGGCCCCAGCATTTT. As protein: CASRATGPQHF.

V gene TRBV28 combines with J gene TRBJ1-5; 9 bases line up with TRBD1. The CDR3 totals 15 residues. Germline-derived CDR1 and CDR2 are MDHEN and SYDVKM. Trimming at V came to 3 bases and at J to 4 bases, leaving 4 bases not matched to a gene. CDR3 sequence (DNA): TGTGCCAGCAGTTTCCGGGACAGGGAGAATCAGCCCCAGCATTTT. It specifies CASSFRDRENQPQHF.

The chain employs TRBV5-1 and TRBJ2-5; 8 bases are shared with TRBD2. Germline CDR1 reads SGHRS; CDR2 reads YFSETQ. The CDR3 has 15 amino acids. The V gene end was trimmed by 0 bases and the J gene end by 9 bases; junction bases not matched to a gene: 10. The CDR3 bases are TGCGCCAGCAGCTTGGTAGCGGGGATGGAGGAGCCCCAGTACTTC. Protein sequence: CASSLVAGMEEPQYF.

The chain couples TRBV13 to TRBJ2-7; perhaps TRBD1 as D (6 bases). The CDR3 sequence is 14 residues long. Germline V lookup: CDR1 PRHDT, CDR2 FYEKMQ (reference sequence). Trimming shortened V by 4 bases and J by 2 bases, and 12 bases separated the two germline ends. The CDR3 here is CASSSWGQTYEQYF. The DNA for the CDR3 is TGTGCCAGCAGCTCCTGGGGGCAAACCTACGAGCAGTACTTC.

The CDR3 sequence is CASSLGAGSGSYEQYF. Written as DNA, the CDR3 is TGTGCCAGCAGCTTGGGAGCGGGTAGCGGGAGCTACGAGCAGTACTTC. V usage is TRBV5-4 and J usage is TRBJ2-7; 9 bases agree with TRBD2. The V gene's germline CDR1 is SGHNT and CDR2 YYREEE (reference sequence). The CDR3 runs to 16 residues. The V segment lost 0 bases and the J segment 3 bases; nucleotides outside the gene matches: 7. Drawing the rest from reference TRBV5-4 and TRBJ2-7, the complete variable domain is ETGVTQSPTHLIKTRGQQVTLRCSSQSGHNTVSWYQQALGQGPQFIFQYYREEENGRGNFPPRFSGLQFPNYSSELNVNALELDDSALYLCASSLGAGSGSYEQYFGPGTRLTVT.

The rearrangement joins TRBV21-1 to TRBJ2-7; the table names TRBD1, a call not compared with the DNA. TRBV21-1 is noted as a pseudogene. This CDR3 contains 16 residues. CDR3 amino acids: CASSGHGTGDSYEQYF. CDR3 bases: TGTGCCAGCAGCGGACACGGGACAGGGGACTCCTACGAGCAGTACTTC.

This chain connects TRBV18 to TRBJ1-6; no reliable D call. Germline assignment: CDR1 KGHSH and CDR2 LQKENI. V was shortened by 3 bases and J by 14 bases, with 17 bases between the two germline ends. The CDR3 is 14 amino acids. In DNA form, the CDR3 reads TGTGCCAGCTCACCGGCGGCAGATGCCCGGGCCCTCCACTTT. Its translation is CASSPAADARALHF. Using reference TRBV18 and TRBJ1-6 for the parts outside the CDR3, the full variable domain is NAGVMQNPRHLVRRRGQEARLRCSPMKGHSHVYWYRQLPEEGLKFMVYLQKENIIDESGMPKERFSAEFPKEGPSILRIQQVVRGDSAAYFCASSPAADARALHFGNGTRLTVT.

This clone appeared a few times. The chain combines TRBV2 with TRBJ2-1; D unresolved. Germline values: CDR1 SNHLY, CDR2 FYNNEI. The CDR3 runs 11 residues. Trimming took off 4 bases at V and 6 bases at J, with 4 bases between the two ends. CDR3 DNA: TGTGCCAGCAGTGCAGTCAATGAGCAGTTCTTC. As protein: CASSAVNEQFF.

J is TRBJ2-5 and V is TRBV7-9, with a tentative D call TRBD2 (6 bases). V was clipped by 6 bases and J by 5 bases, with 16 bases between them. The length of the CDR3 is 14 residues. The germline V gene has CDR1 SEHNR and CDR2 FQNEAQ (reference sequence). As DNA, the CDR3 is TGTGCCAGCAGTCGTTACGGGGGTGGGGAGACCCAGTACTTC. Translated: CASSRYGGGETQYF.